This T cell receptor beta chain was obtained from a study of shared clonotypes between healthy human individuals. Study-level findings and limits: Expectations were that clonotype sharing among donors would be affected by sequencing depth.

A word on this clone: As yet, its antigen is unknown.

V shed 5 bases and J 8 bases; nucleotides not matched to a gene: 9. This CDR3 is 16 amino acids long. Germline-derived CDR1 and CDR2 are SGHRS and YFSETQ. In replicate PCRs of unsorted PBMC, about 320 ng DNA, some 30,000 T cell genomes, was used. Unsorted PBMC DNA was sequenced on ten immunoSEQ deep assay plates. The data were produced by immunoSEQ multiplex PCR, yet TCRdb's version contains in-frame clones alone and is incomplete. Of about 480,000 clones listed, 60% to 80% are singletons. Only Caucasian adults living in Nashville, Tennessee served as donors. This clonotype was obtained from a woman aged 40-49 years in good health. Some clones in this sample may be carry-over from other donors' samples. Sequenced: PBMCs. V and J are TRBV5-1 and TRBJ2-1, with 14 bases identical to TRBD2. CDR3 sequence: CASRFGTSGSVYEQFF. The CDR3 nucleotides read TGCGCCAGCAGGTTCGGGACTAGCGGGAGTGTTTATGAGCAGTTCTTC.